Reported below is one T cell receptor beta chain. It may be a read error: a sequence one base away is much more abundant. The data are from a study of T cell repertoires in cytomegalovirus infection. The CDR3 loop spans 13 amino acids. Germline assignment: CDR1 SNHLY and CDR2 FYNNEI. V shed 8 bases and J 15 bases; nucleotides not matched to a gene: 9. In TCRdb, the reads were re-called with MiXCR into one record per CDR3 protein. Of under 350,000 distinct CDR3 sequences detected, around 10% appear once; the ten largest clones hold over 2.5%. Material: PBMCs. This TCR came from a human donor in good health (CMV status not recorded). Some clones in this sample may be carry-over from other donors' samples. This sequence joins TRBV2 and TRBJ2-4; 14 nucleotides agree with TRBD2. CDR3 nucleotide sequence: TGTGCCAGCGGAGGGACTAGCGGGGGCGTCGGGTACTTC. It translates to CASGGTSGGVGYF.